Sample share makes the clone carrying this T cell receptor beta chain medium-sized. Antigen specificity is unknown. The sample comes from a study of T cell repertoires in cytomegalovirus infection. TCRdb reprocessed the reads with MiXCR, giving one entry per CDR3 protein. This sample carries some 920,000 distinct CDR3 sequences, 25% to 40% of them seen once, and the ten largest clones take around an eighth. The germline V and J ends were trimmed by 5 bases and 4 bases, with 9 bases remaining between them. From germline, CDR1 is SGHVS and CDR2 FQNEAQ. The CDR3 is 13 residues long. This receptor was taken from a human donor in good health (CMV status not recorded). Some clones in this sample may be carry-over from other donors' samples. The sequences come from cultured CD8+ T cells from PBMCs, collected from culture after CMV antigen stimulation. The chain is built from TRBV7-8 and TRBJ1-3; D uncertain. The CDR3 reads CASSPSWGNTIYF. In nucleotides, the CDR3 is TGTGCCAGCAGCCCTAGTTGGGGAAACACCATATATTTT.